The 31 T cell receptor beta chains below come from one sample, sequenced in a study of T cell responses to AZD1222 COVID-19 vaccine. Repertoires were generated with immunoSEQ multiplex PCR, while TCRdb's copy carries only in-frame clones and drops some. This table has 180,000 or so clones, roughly nine tenths appearing once. The sequences come from peripheral blood, collected 28 days after the second AZD1222 dose. These receptor sequences come from an adult who received the AZD1222 COVID-19 vaccine.

This chain joins TRBV4-2 and TRBJ1-1; D might be TRBD1 (6 bases). The CDR3 spans 15 residues. In germline, CDR1 is LGHNA, CDR2 YNFKEQ. With 0 bases removed from V and 1 base from J, the gap between germline ends came to 9 bases. CDR3 sequence (DNA): TGTGCCAGCAGCCAAGAGGCAGGGGCGAACACTGAAGCTTTCTTT. It yields the protein CASSQEAGANTEAFF.

This clone was observed a few times. This sequence joins TRBV6-5 and TRBJ1-2; TRBD1 matches at 8 bases. The CDR3 sequence is 15 residues long. Germline-derived CDR1 and CDR2 are MNHEY and SVGAGI. Trimming at V came to 6 bases and at J to 4 bases, leaving 10 bases not matched to a gene. This chain's CDR3 is CASRRTGRRPYGYTF. The CDR3 DNA reads as TGTGCCAGCAGAAGGACAGGGAGGCGCCCCTATGGCTACACCTTC.

This clone came up once. This chain joins TRBV15 and TRBJ2-2, with D unclear. The V end lost 5 bases, the J end lost 5 bases, and 6 bases lay between the germline ends. CDR3 length: 12 residues. Germline V gene lookup returns CDR1 LNHNV and CDR2 YYDKDF (reference sequence). The CDR3 reads CATSRTTGELFF. The DNA for the CDR3 is TGTGCCACCAGCCGAACAACCGGGGAGCTGTTTTTT.

V gene TRBV28 combines with J gene TRBJ1-5; D remains ambiguous. The CDR3 runs 12 residues. Deletions cut 3 bases from V and 3 bases from J, with 3 bases between. Germline CDR1 is MDHEN and CDR2 is SYDVKM. CDR3 sequence (DNA): TGTGCCAGCAGTTTGCTCAATCAGCCCCAGCATTTT. Residues: CASSLLNQPQHF.

This clone has only one observation. This rearrangement joins TRBV10-2 to TRBJ1-1; unclear D gene. V was cut by 7 bases and J by 5 bases, with 17 bases left in between. The CDR3 sequence is 14 residues long. The germline V gene encodes CDR1 WSHSY and CDR2 SAAADI. The CDR3 loop is CASTSGAGETEAFF. In DNA, the CDR3 is TGCGCCAGCACTTCGGGAGCTGGAGAAACTGAAGCTTTCTTT.

The table lists this clone with a few counts. This CDR3 is also generated by other DNA sequences in the sample. Here the CDR3 reads CASSELAGGHNEQFF. The CDR3, as DNA: TGTGCCAGCAGTGAGCTAGCGGGAGGGCACAATGAGCAGTTCTTC. The rearrangement links TRBV6-4 to TRBJ2-1; 12 nucleotides agree with TRBD2. The CDR3 is 15 amino acids. V shed 3 bases, J shed 5 bases, and the junction held 2 bases outside the gene matches. Per germline, CDR1 MRHNA and CDR2 SNTAGT.

The genes are TRBV2 and TRBJ2-1; D remains ambiguous. V was cut by 9 bases and J by 8 bases, with 5 bases left in between. Germline V gene lookup returns CDR1 SNHLY and CDR2 FYNNEI. This CDR3 is built from 9 residues. CDR3 DNA sequence: TGTGCCAGGGGCGATGAGCAGTTCTTC. Translated, it gives CARGDEQFF.

This chain links TRBV27 with TRBJ2-5; 11 bases line up with TRBD2. This CDR3 comprises 16 residues. The germline V gene encodes CDR1 MNHEY and CDR2 SMNVEV (reference sequence). Trimming removed 6 bases from V and 2 bases from J; junction bases left unmatched: 8. The CDR3 here is CASRPRLAGRQETQYF. The CDR3 bases are TGTGCCAGCAGGCCCCGACTAGCGGGACGACAAGAGACCCAGTACTTC.

The chain links TRBV27 to TRBJ1-1, with no clear D. The CDR3 runs 15 residues. Trimming removed 6 bases from V and 1 base from J, with 15 bases in between. Germline assignment: CDR1 MNHEY and CDR2 SMNVEV (reference sequence). The CDR3 nucleotides are TGTGCCAGCAGCACCTTTAGGGCAGCGAACACTGAAGCTTTCTTT. It is translated as CASSTFRAANTEAFF.

The chain combines TRBV6-5 with TRBJ1-2; TRBD1 matches at 10 bases. J was trimmed by 4 bases and V by 1 base; bases with no gene match: 3. Germline CDR1 is MNHEY and CDR2 is SVGAGI. The CDR3 totals 15 residues. The chain's CDR3 is CASSYFGQGGYGYTF. The CDR3 nucleotides are TGTGCCAGCAGTTACTTTGGACAGGGGGGCTATGGCTACACCTTC.

V usage is TRBV12-3 or TRBV12-4 and J usage is TRBJ1-1; 7 bases are a match to TRBD1. V was clipped by 10 bases and J by 1 base; unmatched bases: 6. CDR3 length: 13 amino acids. The chain's CDR3 is CATQDRRNTEAFF. The CDR3, as DNA: TGTGCCACCCAGGACAGGCGGAACACTGAAGCTTTCTTT.

This chain connects TRBV18 to TRBJ2-2; D tentatively reads TRBD1 or TRBD2 (5 bases each). CDR3 length equals 15 residues. Germline V CDR1 and CDR2: KGHSH, LQKENI. Trimming stripped 0 bases from V and 3 bases from J, with 8 bases between. The CDR3, as DNA: TGTGCCAGCTCACCACCGGGGCGGGACACCGGGGAGCTGTTTTTT. It is translated as CASSPPGRDTGELFF.

This clone has a single count. Written as DNA, the CDR3 is TGTGCCAGCAGTTACGCGACAGGCTATAGCAATCAGCCCCAGCATTTT. Translating gives CASSYATGYSNQPQHF. This rearrangement joins TRBV6-2 or TRBV6-3 to TRBJ1-5; the D gene is possibly TRBD1 (6 bases). Germline CDR1 is MNHEY and CDR2 is SVGEGT. Trimming pared 2 bases from V and 0 bases from J, leaving 11 bases between. The CDR3 is made up of 16 amino acids.

The chain joins TRBV9 to TRBJ2-1, with 13 positions matching TRBD2. V shed 4 bases, J shed 3 bases, and the junction held 4 bases outside the gene matches. Germline-derived CDR1 and CDR2 are SGDLS and YYNGEE. CDR3 length: 16 residues. The CDR3 reads CASSPGLAGVYNEQFF. Written as DNA, the CDR3 is TGTGCCAGCAGCCCAGGACTAGCGGGGGTCTACAATGAGCAGTTCTTC.

V is TRBV29-1 and J is TRBJ2-1, with 10 positions matching TRBD1. The CDR3 runs 18 residues. CDR1 is SQVTM, CDR2 ANQGSEA, per germline. Trimming at V came to 2 bases and at J to 2 bases, leaving 12 bases not matched to a gene. In DNA form, the CDR3 reads TGCAGCGTTGAAATACAGGGGCTAGGACAGGGGGCCTACAATGAGCAGTTCTTC. Its translation is CSVEIQGLGQGAYNEQFF.

This chain connects TRBV18 to TRBJ1-5, with 7 bases fitting TRBD1. Germline-derived CDR1 and CDR2 are KGHSH and LQKENI. V dropped 4 bases and J dropped 11; count of bases not matched to a gene: 8. The CDR3 spans 13 residues. For the CDR3, the DNA is TGTGCCAGCTCACTTGTACAACAGGGGTCCCAGCATTTT. Protein: CASSLVQQGSQHF.

The rearrangement links TRBV14 to TRBJ1-6; no clear D. This CDR3 has 13 residues. Germline V gene sequence: CDR1 SGHDN, CDR2 FVKESK. Trimming shortened V by 4 bases and J by 7 bases, and 8 bases separated the two germline ends. CDR3 sequence (DNA): TGTGCCAGCAGCCCGGGGAAGAATTCACCCCTCCACTTT. Translated: CASSPGKNSPLHF.

The chain links TRBV18 to TRBJ1-4; 9 bases match TRBD1. The CDR3 totals 14 residues. CDR1 and CDR2 from the germline V gene are KGHSH and LQKENI. J was trimmed by 8 bases and V by 3 bases; bases with no gene match: 4. The CDR3 spells CASSPGTGTEKLFF. The CDR3 DNA sequence: TGTGCCAGCTCACCGGGGACAGGGACGGAAAAACTGTTTTTT.

The chain couples TRBV12-3 or TRBV12-4 to TRBJ1-2, with a tentative D call TRBD1 (5 bases). The CDR3 contains 12 residues. V dropped 4 bases and J dropped 7 bases, with 10 bases sitting between them. This chain's CDR3 is CASSSSGGGYTF. CDR3 in DNA: TGTGCCAGCAGTTCTTCTGGGGGTGGCTACACCTTC.

With regard to this clone: Germline and junction disagree at one end, which may indicate a read error. The chain links TRBV20-1 to TRBJ2-7, with a tentative D call TRBD2 (5 bases). The CDR3 runs to 11 residues. The germline CDR1 and CDR2 sequences are DFQATT and SNEGSKA (reference sequence). The CDR3 DNA reads TGCAGTGCAAGAGGGCCTTACGAGCAGTACTTC. Its protein is CSARGPYEQYF.

V and J are TRBV5-1 and TRBJ1-2, with D possibly matching TRBD1 (6 bases). The CDR3 is made up of 13 amino acids. V lost 2 bases to trimming and J lost 8 bases, with 13 bases between them. Per the germline V gene, CDR1 is SGHRS and CDR2 is YFSETQ. Written as DNA, the CDR3 is TGCGCCAGCAGCTTCGGAGGGGGGATAGGCTACACCTTC. Amino acids: CASSFGGGIGYTF.

The gene calls are TRBV7-8 and TRBJ1-6, with no clear D. The CDR3 is made up of 14 amino acids. V lost 8 bases to trimming and J lost 5 bases, with 13 bases between them. Per the germline V gene, CDR1 is SGHVS and CDR2 is FQNEAQ. The CDR3 spells CASGLQKDNSPLHF. The CDR3 DNA reads as TGTGCCAGCGGCCTCCAGAAAGATAATTCACCCCTCCACTTT. Full variable domain (rest looked up from reference TRBV7-8 and TRBJ1-6): GAGVSQSPRYKVAKRGQDVALRCDPISGHVSLFWYQQALGQGPEFLTYFQNEAQLDKSGLPSDRFFAERPEGSVSTLKIQRTQQEDSAVYLCASGLQKDNSPLHFGNGTRLTVT.

The chain employs TRBV28 and TRBJ2-1, with TRBD1 identical over 8 bases. J gave up 5 bases and V 5 bases, and 8 bases lay outside the gene matches. Germline CDR1 MDHEN, CDR2 SYDVKM. The CDR3 totals 15 residues. This CDR3 is CASSGGQVAHNEQFF. The CDR3 nucleotides are TGTGCCAGCAGTGGGGGACAGGTGGCCCACAATGAGCAGTTCTTC.

The chain couples TRBV3-1 (or the pseudogene TRBV3-2) to TRBJ2-3; D perhaps matches TRBD2 (7 bases). This CDR3 contains 15 residues. V was pared by 7 bases and J by 2 bases, with 16 bases between. The germline V gene has CDR1 LGHDT and CDR2 YNNKEL (reference sequence). CDR3 amino acids: CASTQTGGLTDTQYF. The CDR3 bases are TGTGCCAGCACCCAGACGGGGGGCCTCACAGATACGCAGTATTTT.

This clone was seen just once. This chain joins TRBV25-1 and TRBJ1-2; 7 bases align to TRBD1. The germline CDR1 and CDR2 sequences are MGHDK and SYGVNS. V shed 4 bases, J shed 4 bases, and the junction held 9 bases outside the gene matches. CDR3 length equals 15 residues. The DNA for the CDR3 is TGTGCCAGCAGTGCTTCAGGGGGAGGTCTCTATGGCTACACCTTC. This sequence encodes CASSASGGGLYGYTF.

The chain employs TRBV4-3 and TRBJ2-7; D possibly corresponds to TRBD1 (5 bases). Trimming stripped 0 bases from V and 3 bases from J, with 15 bases between. The CDR3 has 16 amino acids. Germline CDR1 reads LGHNA; CDR2 reads YSLEER. DNA for the CDR3: TGCGCCAGCAGCCAAGATGGGGCCAGCGCCAACTACGAGCAGTACTTC. The encoded protein is CASSQDGASANYEQYF.

The V gene is TRBV5-4, the J gene TRBJ1-3; D uncertain. Trimming removed 4 bases from V and 0 bases from J, with 8 bases in between. The CDR3 totals 14 residues. Germline V CDR1 and CDR2: SGHNT, YYREEE (reference sequence). The CDR3 region is CASSGGPSGNTIYF. For the CDR3, the DNA is TGTGCCAGCAGCGGCGGCCCCTCTGGAAACACCATATATTTT. Filled out from reference TRBV5-4 and TRBJ1-3, the complete variable domain reads ETGVTQSPTHLIKTRGQQVTLRCSSQSGHNTVSWYQQALGQGPQFIFQYYREEENGRGNFPPRFSGLQFPNYSSELNVNALELDDSALYLCASSGGPSGNTIYFGEGSWLTVV.

The count of this clone is one. The V gene is TRBV6-2 or TRBV6-3, the J gene TRBJ1-2, with D unclear. This CDR3 spans 11 amino acids. The germline V gene has CDR1 MNHEY and CDR2 SVGEGT. V gave up 0 bases and J gave up 9 bases, with 5 bases separating them. The CDR3 is CASSYSQSYTF. CDR3 nucleotides: TGTGCCAGCAGTTACTCGCAGAGCTACACCTTC.

The gene calls are TRBV6-1 and TRBJ1-4; D gene unclear. The ends were cut back, 3 bases at V and 6 bases at J, with 11 bases in the middle. CDR3 length: 14 amino acids. Germline V gene lookup returns CDR1 MNHNS and CDR2 SASEGT. The CDR3 sequence: CASSDPGGDEKLFF. The CDR3 nucleotides are TGTGCCAGCAGTGATCCGGGAGGAGATGAAAAACTGTTTTTT.

The V gene is TRBV3-1 (or the pseudogene TRBV3-2), the J gene TRBJ2-1; 8 positions agree with TRBD2. Germline V CDR1 and CDR2: LGHDT, YNNKEL (reference sequence). The CDR3 has 17 residues. The ends lost 4 bases at V and 5 bases at J; junction bases unmatched: 13. DNA of the CDR3: TGTGCCAGCAGCCCTAGAGGGAGCGGGGGTATAGACAATGAGCAGTTCTTC. Its translation: CASSPRGSGGIDNEQFF.

This clone appeared a single time. V is TRBV27 and J is TRBJ2-7; D gene ambiguous. This CDR3 has 10 residues. The V gene's germline CDR1 is MNHEY and CDR2 SMNVEV (reference sequence). The V end lost 7 bases, the J end lost 6 bases, and 7 bases lay between the germline ends. CDR3 sequence (DNA): TGTGCCAGCAATTATCCCGAGCAGTACTTC. Translating it yields CASNYPEQYF.